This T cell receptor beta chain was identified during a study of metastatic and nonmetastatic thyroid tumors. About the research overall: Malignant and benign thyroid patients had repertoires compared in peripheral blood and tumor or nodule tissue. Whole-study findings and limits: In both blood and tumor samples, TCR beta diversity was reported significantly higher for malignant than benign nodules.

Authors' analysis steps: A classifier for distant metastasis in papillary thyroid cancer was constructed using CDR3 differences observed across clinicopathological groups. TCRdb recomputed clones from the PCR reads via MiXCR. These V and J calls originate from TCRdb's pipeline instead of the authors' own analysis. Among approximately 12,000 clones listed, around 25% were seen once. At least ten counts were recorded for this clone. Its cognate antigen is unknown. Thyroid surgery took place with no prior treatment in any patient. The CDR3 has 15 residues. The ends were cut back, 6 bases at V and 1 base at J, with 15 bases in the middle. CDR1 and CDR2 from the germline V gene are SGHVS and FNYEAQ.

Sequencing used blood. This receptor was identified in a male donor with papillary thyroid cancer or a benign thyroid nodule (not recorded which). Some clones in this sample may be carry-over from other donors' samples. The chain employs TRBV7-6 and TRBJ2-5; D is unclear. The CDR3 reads CASRSGLNPQETQYF. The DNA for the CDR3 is TGTGCCAGCAGAAGTGGGCTTAACCCCCAAGAGACCCAGTACTTC.